This paragraph reports one TCR beta chain. The target antigen is unknown. The data were obtained in a study of cytomegalovirus exposure and HLA in healthy donors. Broader study findings: As a later analysis revealed, the rate of TCR association differed by HLA locus, with DRB1 most and HLA-C fewest. According to the study, about 180 TCR beta chains were cytomegalovirus-associated. There were some V segments, including TRBV6-2 and TRBV6-3, excluded as indistinguishable.

This CDR3 has 14 residues. V gave up 2 bases and J gave up 5 bases; unmatched junction bases: 4. Looked up from germline, CDR1 is LNHDA and CDR2 is SQIVND (reference sequence). PCR primers comprised 60 Vbeta and 13 Jbeta primers. TCRdb's table, derived via immunoSEQ multiplex PCR, lists solely in-frame clones and lacks some. This table holds about 75,000 clones. The sample was PBMCs. The receptor comes from a man younger than 35 in good health and CMV-seropositive. V gene TRBV19 combines with J gene TRBJ1-1, with 8 bases lining up with TRBD1. The DNA for the CDR3 is TGTGCCAGTAGTATAAACAGGGGGGGAACTGAAGCTTTCTTT. Protein: CASSINRGGTEAFF.